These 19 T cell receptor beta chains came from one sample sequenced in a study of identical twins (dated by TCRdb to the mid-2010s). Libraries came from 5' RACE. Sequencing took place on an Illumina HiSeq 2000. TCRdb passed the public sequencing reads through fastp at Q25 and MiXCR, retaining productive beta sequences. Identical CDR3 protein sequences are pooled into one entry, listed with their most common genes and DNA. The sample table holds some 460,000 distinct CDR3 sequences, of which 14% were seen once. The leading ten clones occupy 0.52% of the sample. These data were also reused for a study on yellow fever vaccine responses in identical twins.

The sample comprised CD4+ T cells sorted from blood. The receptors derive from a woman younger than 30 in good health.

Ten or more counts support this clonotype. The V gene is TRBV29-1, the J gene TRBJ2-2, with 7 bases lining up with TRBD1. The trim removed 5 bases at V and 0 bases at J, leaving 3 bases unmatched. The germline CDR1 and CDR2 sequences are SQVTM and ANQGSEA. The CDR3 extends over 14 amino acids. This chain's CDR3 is CSVRDSPNTGELFF. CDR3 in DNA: TGCAGCGTTCGGGACAGCCCGAACACCGGGGAGCTGTTTTTT.

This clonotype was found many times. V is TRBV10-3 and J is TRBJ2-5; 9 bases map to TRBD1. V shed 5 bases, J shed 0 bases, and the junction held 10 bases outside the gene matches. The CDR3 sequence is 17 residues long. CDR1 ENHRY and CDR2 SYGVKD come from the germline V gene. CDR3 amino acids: CAISKRSGTGNQETQYF. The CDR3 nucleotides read TGTGCCATCAGTAAACGATCCGGGACAGGGAACCAAGAGACCCAGTACTTC.

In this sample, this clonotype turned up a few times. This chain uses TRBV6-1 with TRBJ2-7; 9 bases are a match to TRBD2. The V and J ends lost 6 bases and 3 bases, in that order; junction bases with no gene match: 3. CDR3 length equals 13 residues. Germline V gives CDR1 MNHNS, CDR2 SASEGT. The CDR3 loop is CASRMTSGYEQYF. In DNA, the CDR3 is TGTGCCAGCAGGATGACTAGCGGCTACGAGCAGTACTTC.

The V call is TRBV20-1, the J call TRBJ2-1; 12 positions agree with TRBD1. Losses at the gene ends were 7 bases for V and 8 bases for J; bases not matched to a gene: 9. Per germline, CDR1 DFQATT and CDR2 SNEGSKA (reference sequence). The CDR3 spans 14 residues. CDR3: CSGHRDRGPHEQFF. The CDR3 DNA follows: TGCAGTGGACACCGGGACAGGGGGCCCCATGAGCAGTTCTTC.

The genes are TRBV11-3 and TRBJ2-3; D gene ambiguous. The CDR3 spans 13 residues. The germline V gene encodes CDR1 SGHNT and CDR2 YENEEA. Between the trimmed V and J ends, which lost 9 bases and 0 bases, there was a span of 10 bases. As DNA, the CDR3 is TGTGCCAGTCGGCAGACCAGCACAGATACGCAGTATTTT. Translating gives CASRQTSTDTQYF.

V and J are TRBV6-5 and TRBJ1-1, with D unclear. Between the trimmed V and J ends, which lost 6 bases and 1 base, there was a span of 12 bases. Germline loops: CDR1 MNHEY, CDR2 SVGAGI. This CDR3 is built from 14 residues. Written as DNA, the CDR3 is TGTGCCAGCAGGACGTCGAGGGAGAACACTGAAGCTTTCTTT. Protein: CASRTSRENTEAFF.

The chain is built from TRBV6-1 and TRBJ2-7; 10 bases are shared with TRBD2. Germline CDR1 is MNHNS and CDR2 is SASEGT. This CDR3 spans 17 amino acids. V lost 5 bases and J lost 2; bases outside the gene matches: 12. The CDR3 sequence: CASSRGAFSGGTYEQYF. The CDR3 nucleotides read TGTGCCAGCAGTAGAGGGGCCTTTAGCGGGGGGACCTACGAGCAGTACTTC.

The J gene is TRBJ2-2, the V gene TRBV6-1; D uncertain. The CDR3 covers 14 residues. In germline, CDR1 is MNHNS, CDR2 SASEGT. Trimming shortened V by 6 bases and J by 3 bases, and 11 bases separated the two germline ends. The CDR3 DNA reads TGTGCCAGCAGCGCCCCTTTTTACACCGGGGAGCTGTTTTTT. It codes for CASSAPFYTGELFF.

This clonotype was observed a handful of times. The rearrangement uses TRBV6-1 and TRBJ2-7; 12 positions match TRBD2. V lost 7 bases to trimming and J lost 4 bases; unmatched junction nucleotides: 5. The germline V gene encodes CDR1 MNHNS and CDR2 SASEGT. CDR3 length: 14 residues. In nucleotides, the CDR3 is TGTGCCAGCAAACTACTAGCGGGAGGATACGAGCAGTACTTC. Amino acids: CASKLLAGGYEQYF.

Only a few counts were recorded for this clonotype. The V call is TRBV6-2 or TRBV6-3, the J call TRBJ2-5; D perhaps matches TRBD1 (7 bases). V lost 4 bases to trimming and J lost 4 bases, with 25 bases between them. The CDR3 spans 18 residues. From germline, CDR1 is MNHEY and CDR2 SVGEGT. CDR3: CASSSKLDRVGRGETQYF. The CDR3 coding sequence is TGTGCCAGCAGTTCCAAGTTAGACAGGGTCGGGAGAGGAGAGACCCAGTACTTC.

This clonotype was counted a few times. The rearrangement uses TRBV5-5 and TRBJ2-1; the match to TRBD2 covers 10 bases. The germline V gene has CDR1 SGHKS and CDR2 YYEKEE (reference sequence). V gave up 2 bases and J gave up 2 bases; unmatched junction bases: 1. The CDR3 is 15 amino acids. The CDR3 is CASSFGLAAYNEQFF. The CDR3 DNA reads TGTGCCAGCAGCTTCGGACTAGCGGCCTACAATGAGCAGTTCTTC.

DNA for the CDR3: TGTGCCAGCACCAGAAAACAGGGGTCTCGGGAGCAGTACTTC. It specifies CASTRKQGSREQYF. The chain is built from TRBV27 and TRBJ2-7; 7 bases align to TRBD1. Per the germline V gene, CDR1 is MNHEY and CDR2 is SMNVEV (reference sequence). V was clipped by 7 bases and J by 7 bases; unmatched bases: 13. The CDR3 runs to 14 residues.

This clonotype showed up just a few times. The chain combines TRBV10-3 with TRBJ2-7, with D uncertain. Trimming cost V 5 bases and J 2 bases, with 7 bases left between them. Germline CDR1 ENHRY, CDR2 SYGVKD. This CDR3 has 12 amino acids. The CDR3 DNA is TGTGCCATCAGTCTCGACACCTACGAGCAGTACTTC. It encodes CAISLDTYEQYF.

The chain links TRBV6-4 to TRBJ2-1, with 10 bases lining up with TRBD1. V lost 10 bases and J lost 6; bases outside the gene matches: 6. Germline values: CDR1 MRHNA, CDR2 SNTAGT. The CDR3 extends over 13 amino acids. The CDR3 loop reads CATRDRGGNEQFF. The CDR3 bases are TGTGCCACCCGGGACAGGGGAGGCAATGAGCAGTTCTTC.

Written as DNA, the CDR3 is TGTGCCAGCAGTTACCCCGAAGGGAAAAGGTACGAGCAGTACTTC. It codes for CASSYPEGKRYEQYF. The rearrangement links TRBV6-5 to TRBJ2-7, with D hard to call. Germline CDR1 reads MNHEY; CDR2 reads SVGAGI. The germline V and J ends were trimmed by 2 bases and 4 bases, with 15 bases remaining between them. This CDR3 region has 15 residues.

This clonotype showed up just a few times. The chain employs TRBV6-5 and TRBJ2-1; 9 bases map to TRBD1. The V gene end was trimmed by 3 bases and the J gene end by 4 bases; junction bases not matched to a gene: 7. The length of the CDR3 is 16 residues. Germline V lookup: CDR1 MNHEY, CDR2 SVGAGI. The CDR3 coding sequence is TGTGCCAGCAGTTATCCCGAGGGACAGGGTTACAATGAGCAGTTCTTC. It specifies CASSYPEGQGYNEQFF.

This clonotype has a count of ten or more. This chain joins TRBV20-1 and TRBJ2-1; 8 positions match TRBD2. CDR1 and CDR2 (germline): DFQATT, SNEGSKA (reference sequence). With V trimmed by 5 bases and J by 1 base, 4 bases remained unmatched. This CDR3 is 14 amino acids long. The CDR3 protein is CSALSGGSYNEQFF. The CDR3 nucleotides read TGCAGTGCTTTAAGCGGGGGATCCTACAATGAGCAGTTCTTC.

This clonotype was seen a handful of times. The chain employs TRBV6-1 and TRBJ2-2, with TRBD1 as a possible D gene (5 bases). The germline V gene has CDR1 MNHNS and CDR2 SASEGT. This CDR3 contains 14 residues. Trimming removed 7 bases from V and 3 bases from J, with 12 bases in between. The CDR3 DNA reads TGTGCCAGCATGGTAGGGGCCCACACCGGGGAGCTGTTTTTT. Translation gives CASMVGAHTGELFF.

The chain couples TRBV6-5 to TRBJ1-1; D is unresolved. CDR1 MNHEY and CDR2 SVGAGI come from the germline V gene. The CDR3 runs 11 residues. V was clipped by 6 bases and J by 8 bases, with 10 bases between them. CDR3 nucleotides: TGTGCCAGCAGGACGGGCCAAGAAGCTTTCTTT. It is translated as CASRTGQEAFF.